Detailed here is one TCR beta chain. This clone has just one count. The target of this receptor is not known. No clone much larger than this one lies a single base away; base qualities are absent. The record originates from a study of radiotherapy plus CTLA-4 blockade in lung cancer (dated by TCRdb to 2016 to 2019). Study-level background: Objective responses were observed in 18% of enrolled patients, and disease control was achieved in 25% to 40%.

From the cysteine through the phenylalanine, the CDR3 covers 16 amino acids. Only CDR3 DNA remains: 48 bases, in frame from the first base. After removal of 4 bases from V and 0 bases from J, the junction retains 6 bases not matched to a gene. According to the germline V gene (reference sequence), CDR1 reads SGHNT and CDR2 reads YYREEE. Study-wide findings and limitations: Increased serum interferon-beta after radiation, together with early dynamic changes in blood T cell clones, were reported to be the strongest predictors of response. TCR clones derived from tumors expanded in peripheral blood after treatment with radiotherapy and ipilimumab.

The study tested focal radiation therapy combined with CTLA-4 blockade (ipilimumab) in patients with chemo-refractory metastatic non-small-cell lung cancer. Receptors were amplified or captured by the immunoSEQ multiplex PCR assay. Held by TCRdb, this immuneACCESS table contains in-frame sequences only and omits some clones. Under half of the omission traces to an unresolved V gene where checked; the cause of the rest is unknown. The sample table records about 85,000 clones; 70% to 90% of these occur just once. The ten largest make up approximately 1.9% of the sample. The receptor was derived from a human donor with non-small cell lung cancer who had a partial response to radiotherapy plus ipilimumab. Sample: peripheral blood, taken from a patient treated with radiotherapy plus ipilimumab. The rearranged segments are TRBV5-4 and TRBJ1-1, with 10 central nucleotides matching TRBD1. The DNA is TGTGCCAGCAGCGACCGGGACAGGGGCATGAACACTGAAGCTTTCTTT. This translates into CASSDRDRGMNTEAFF.